This is a list of T cell receptor beta chains from one sample in a study of T cell repertoires in cytomegalovirus infection. TCRdb re-called the reads through MiXCR, storing one row per CDR3 protein. The table includes about 250,000 distinct CDR3 sequences, under 8.5% detected once. Material: PBMCs. The receptors stem from a human donor in good health (CMV status not recorded). Some clones in this sample may be carry-over from other donors' samples. Both conserved end residues are part of each CDR3. D genes are given only for firm matches. Some rows mark clone size as missing; the rest say once, few, many or name a class of expanded clone.

length	size	V	J	D	CDR3	DNA
14	many	TRBV6-6	TRBJ1-5	.	CASSYWDQNQPQHF	TGTGCCAGCAGTTACTGGGACCAGAATCAGCCCCAGCATTTT
20	.	TRBV7-2	TRBJ2-1	TRBD2	CAVSAQRGGSTSGYYNEQFF	TGTGCGGTCAGCGCCCAGCGGGGCGGATCGACTAGCGGGTACTACAATGAGCAGTTCTTC
17	few	TRBV12-3/TRBV12-4	TRBJ2-3	.	CASSSPAGFEPTDTQYF	TGTGCCAGCAGCTCCCCAGCAGGATTCGAACCCACAGATACGCAGTATTTT
13	.	TRBV7-2	TRBJ1-1	.	CASSMTGYTEACF	TGTGCCAGCAGCATGACCGGTTACACTGAAGCTTGCTTT
16	many	TRBV19	TRBJ1-1	.	CASRPQIGPINTEAFF	TGTGCCAGTAGACCTCAGATCGGTCCGATAAACACTGAAGCTTTCTTT
17	many	TRBV6-6	TRBJ2-1	TRBD1	CASGGTGRVSSYNEQFF	TGTGCCAGCGGAGGGACAGGGAGGGTCAGCTCCTACAATGAGCAGTTCTTC
15	many	TRBV7-9	TRBJ2-7	.	CASSLEGGFTYEQYF	TGTGCCAGCAGCTTAGAGGGGGGTTTTACCTACGAGCAGTACTTC
14	many	TRBV20-1	TRBJ1-6	.	CSARGDRYNSPLHF	TGCAGTGCTAGGGGTGACAGGTATAATTCACCCCTCCACTTT
16	many	TRBV7-2	TRBJ1-2	TRBD1	CASSLTGGVANYGYTF	TGTGCCAGCAGCTTAACAGGGGGGGTAGCTAACTATGGCTACACCTTC
13	many	TRBV7-9	TRBJ2-2	.	CASLRGDTGELFF	TGTGCCAGCCTCAGGGGGGACACCGGGGAGCTGTTTTTT
12	many	TRBV6-2/TRBV6-3	TRBJ1-2	TRBD1	CASSGAAGTGDF	TGTGCCAGCAGTGGCGCCGCCGGGACAGGAGACTTC
11	few	TRBV29-1	TRBJ1-1	.	CSVDEISEAFF	TGCAGCGTTGATGAAATAAGTGAAGCTTTCTTT
15	few	TRBV2	TRBJ2-2	TRBD1	CASRTGTGTVGELFF	TGTGCCAGCCGCACCGGGACAGGGACCGTCGGGGAGCTGTTTTTT
14	many	TRBV6-1	TRBJ2-7	.	CASRSSGDSYEQYF	TGTGCCAGCAGATCTTCCGGGGATTCCTACGAGCAGTACTTC
16	many	TRBV10-3	TRBJ2-3	.	CAISSLRQAPTDTQYF	TGTGCCATCAGCTCTCTAAGGCAGGCCCCCACAGATACGCAGTATTTT
15	many	TRBV28	TRBJ1-1	.	CASSSAYPGRSEAFF	TGTGCCAGCAGCTCCGCATACCCCGGAAGGAGTGAAGCTTTCTTT
14	many	TRBV11-1	TRBJ1-1	TRBD1	CASSRKTGGTEAFF	TGTGCCAGCAGCCGAAAGACAGGGGGCACTGAAGCTTTCTTT
13	many	TRBV29-1	TRBJ2-7	.	CSVVHRNSYEQYF	TGCAGCGTTGTTCACAGGAACTCCTACGAGCAGTACTTC
13	many	TRBV11-3	TRBJ2-3	.	CASSLGRSDTQYF	TGTGCCAGCAGCTTAGGGAGGTCAGATACGCAGTATTTT
18	many	TRBV4-1	TRBJ1-4	.	CASSQPVPGSEEDEKLFF	TGCGCCAGCAGCCAGCCAGTACCGGGCTCAGAGGAGGATGAAAAACTGTTTTTT
15	few	TRBV5-4	TRBJ2-7	.	CASSPDTGISYEQYF	TGTGCCAGCAGTCCGGACACAGGGATCTCCTACGAGCAGTACTTC
14	many	TRBV10-3	TRBJ1-4	TRBD1	CAISDVPGQEKLFF	TGTGCCATCAGTGACGTCCCGGGACAGGAAAAACTGTTTTTT
16	many	TRBV7-2	TRBJ1-4	TRBD1	CASSSPPGTGSEKLFF	TGTGCCAGCAGCTCCCCCCCGGGGACAGGGAGTGAAAAACTGTTTTTT
13	many	TRBV7-2	TRBJ2-7	.	CASSLVSGGRQYF	TGTGCCAGCAGCTTAGTCTCTGGGGGACGGCAGTACTTC
13	few	TRBV20-1	TRBJ2-2	.	CSARRAVSGELFF	TGCAGTGCTAGACGGGCAGTATCCGGGGAGCTGTTTTTT
13	many	TRBV7-2	TRBJ2-1	.	CASSFVVGNEQFF	TGTGCCAGCAGCTTCGTGGTTGGGAATGAGCAGTTCTTC
15	many	TRBV19	TRBJ2-3	TRBD2	CASSPAKRGTDTQYF	TGTGCCAGTAGTCCGGCCAAGCGGGGGACAGATACGCAGTATTTT
15	.	TRBV20-1	TRBJ2-5	TRBD2	CSARLAGVYQETQYF	TGCAGTGCTAGACTAGCGGGGGTGTACCAAGAGACCCAGTACTTC
14	few	TRBV20-1	TRBJ1-1	.	CSARTGLRSTEAFF	TGCAGTGCTAGAACGGGGCTCAGGAGCACTGAAGCTTTCTTT
12	few	TRBV9	TRBJ2-2	.	CASTKNTGELFF	TGTGCCAGCACGAAGAACACCGGGGAGCTGTTTTTT
16	many	TRBV6-2/TRBV6-3	TRBJ1-1	.	CASRSTVLGQNTEAFF	TGTGCCAGCAGATCGACTGTCCTGGGACAGAACACTGAAGCTTTCTTT
15	many	TRBV7-2	TRBJ1-3	.	CASSLATSLGNTIYF	TGTGCCAGCAGCTTAGCGACGAGCTTAGGAAACACCATATATTTT
16	many	TRBV6-6	TRBJ2-2	.	CASSSETRPGTGELFF	TGTGCCAGCAGTTCAGAAACGCGCCCGGGGACCGGGGAGCTGTTTTTT
17	many	TRBV11-1	TRBJ2-6	.	CASSWGSMSSGANVLTF	TGTGCCAGCAGCTGGGGCAGCATGAGCTCTGGGGCCAACGTCCTGACTTTC
15	many	TRBV5-1	TRBJ2-2	TRBD1	CASSRQGFNTGELFF	TGCGCCAGCAGTCGACAGGGGTTTAACACCGGGGAGCTGTTTTTT
13	many	TRBV20-1	TRBJ1-2	TRBD1	CSAHRQGLYGYTF	TGCAGTGCTCACCGACAGGGGCTCTATGGCTACACCTTC
16	many	TRBV20-1	TRBJ2-3	.	CSASSRTFSSTDTQYF	TGCAGTGCTAGCTCTAGAACTTTCTCTAGCACAGATACGCAGTATTTT
16	many	TRBV19	TRBJ2-6	.	CASSTGPRGGANVLTF	TGTGCCAGTAGTACCGGACCTAGGGGTGGGGCCAACGTCCTGACTTTC
15	many	TRBV11-1	TRBJ2-1	.	CASSLAVSTWNEQFF	TGTGCCAGCAGCTTAGCGGTGTCTACCTGGAATGAGCAGTTCTTC
12	many	TRBV12-3/TRBV12-4	TRBJ2-1	.	CASSLGSDEQFF	TGTGCCAGCAGTTTAGGGTCGGATGAGCAGTTCTTC
12	few	TRBV2	TRBJ2-7	.	CASTGAQGEQYF	TGTGCCAGCACCGGGGCTCAGGGCGAGCAGTACTTC
15	many	TRBV2	TRBJ2-3	.	CASIRGQLLTDTQYF	TGTGCCAGCATCCGTGGACAGCTCCTCACAGATACGCAGTATTTT
16	many	TRBV7-2	TRBJ1-2	TRBD1	CASSLYRGDSNYGYTF	TGTGCCAGCAGCTTATACAGGGGAGACTCTAACTATGGCTACACCTTC
12	many	TRBV6-2/TRBV6-3	TRBJ1-6	.	CASSYTSRDLHF	TGTGCCAGCAGTTATACCTCTCGGGACCTCCACTTT
16	once	TRBV9	TRBJ2-3	TRBD2	CASSYGLALIADTQYF	TGTGCCAGCAGCTACGGACTAGCCCTAATTGCAGATACGCAGTATTTT
15	few	TRBV30	TRBJ1-1	.	CAWSSPPALNTEAFF	TGTGCCTGGAGTTCTCCACCAGCCCTGAACACTGAAGCTTTCTTT
17	many	TRBV7-9	TRBJ1-5	.	CASSLTGTQLGNQPQHF	TGTGCCAGCAGCCTCACCGGGACCCAATTGGGCAATCAGCCCCAGCATTTT
14	many	TRBV20-1	TRBJ2-5	TRBD2	CSASPLAEEETQYF	TGCAGTGCTAGTCCCCTAGCGGAGGAAGAGACCCAGTACTTC